The clone carrying this T cell receptor (beta chain) was seen a few times. This sample was taken from a study of identical twins. This CDR3 has 15 residues. The V gene's germline CDR1 is SGHTA and CDR2 FQGNSA. Trimming removed 5 bases from V and 6 bases from J; junction bases left unmatched: 11. In TCRdb, the 5' RACE reads were re-called with MiXCR into one record per CDR3 protein. The table lists around 500,000 distinct CDR3 sequences, 13% to 15% of them singletons. These data are also associated with another study on yellow fever vaccine responses in identical twins.

This TCR derives from a woman under 30 in good health. The chain links TRBV7-2 to TRBJ2-3; 7 nucleotides match TRBD1. Sequenced material: CD4+ T cells sorted from blood. The CDR3 coding sequence is TGTGCCAGCAGCCATGCGACAGGGCAAGCGGATACGCAGTATTTT. Residues: CASSHATGQADTQYF. Drawing the rest from reference TRBV7-2 and TRBJ2-3, the complete variable domain is GAGVSQSPSNKVTEKGKDVELRCDPISGHTALYWYRQSLGQGLEFLIYFQGNSAPDKSGLPSDRFSAERTGGSVSTLTIQRTQQEDSAVYLCASSHATGQADTQYFGPGTRLTVL.